The 6 T cell receptor beta chains listed next were all sequenced from one sample in a study of spatial heterogeneity in lung cancer. Time point defined: sample taken at primary tumor resection. Sequencing was performed on whole RNA extracted from tumor and nontumor lung tissue, or from frozen PBMC, and the material was left unsorted. TCRdb independently ran MiXCR on the 5' RACE reads; one entry per CDR3 protein. This repertoire shows about 48,000 distinct CDR3 sequences, approximately 5% found once; its top ten account for around 10%. Specimen: PBMCs, collected at surgery. The receptors shown here come from a male donor with early-stage non-small cell lung cancer.

This clonotype was recorded many times. DNA of the CDR3: TGTGCCAGCAGCCGGACAGGGGAGGAGACCCAGTACTTC. Residues: CASSRTGEETQYF. V and J are TRBV7-9 and TRBJ2-5; 9 positions agree with TRBD1. The CDR3 consists of 13 residues. CDR1 is SEHNR and CDR2 is FQNEAQ in the germline V gene (reference sequence). With V trimmed by 5 bases and J by 5 bases, 3 bases remained unmatched.

This clonotype was detected ten times or more. This chain uses TRBV27 with TRBJ2-7, with D possibly being TRBD1 or TRBD2 (7 bases each). V lost 3 bases, J lost 2 bases, and 11 bases lay in between. CDR3 length: 14 amino acids. The germline V gene has CDR1 MNHEY and CDR2 SMNVEV (reference sequence). The CDR3 DNA reads as TGTGCCAGCAGTTTGACAGGGACTACCTACGAGCAGTACTTC. It translates to CASSLTGTTYEQYF.

This clonotype was counted many times. The chain combines TRBV18 with TRBJ2-7; 10 nucleotides line up with TRBD1. The CDR3 totals 15 residues. Germline V CDR1 and CDR2: KGHSH, LQKENI. V dropped 4 bases and J dropped 5; count of bases not matched to a gene: 8. CDR3 sequence: CASSRGTGDLDEQYF. The CDR3, as DNA: TGTGCCAGCTCACGAGGGACAGGGGATCTGGACGAGCAGTACTTC.

This clonotype was picked up a small number of times. This chain uses TRBV28 with TRBJ1-2, with unresolved D. The V and J ends lost 1 base and 4 bases respectively, with 13 bases between them. Germline CDR1 and CDR2: MDHEN and SYDVKM. The CDR3 extends over 15 amino acids. The CDR3 spells CASSLSGYGGYGYTF. The CDR3 DNA is TGTGCCAGCAGTTTATCCGGTTACGGCGGCTATGGCTACACCTTC.

This clonotype was recorded at least ten times. V usage is TRBV27 and J usage is TRBJ2-2; 7 bases are a match to TRBD1. CDR3 length: 16 amino acids. V was pared by 9 bases and J by 4 bases, with 14 bases of the junction left unmatched. Germline CDR1 is MNHEY and CDR2 is SMNVEV (reference sequence). In DNA form, the CDR3 reads TGTGCCAGATTGGAACAGGGGAAAGAGGGCACCGGGGAGCTGTTTTTT. This sequence encodes CARLEQGKEGTGELFF.

This clonotype has ten or more counts. This chain uses TRBV4-3 with TRBJ2-3; D might be TRBD2 (6 bases). Trimming left V 1 base short and J 2 bases short, with 13 bases between. This CDR3 region has 16 residues. The germline CDR1 and CDR2 sequences are LGHNA and YSLEER. CDR3 residues: CASSQGGGAHTDTQYF. The CDR3 nucleotides are TGCGCCAGCAGCCAAGGAGGAGGGGCGCACACAGATACGCAGTATTTT.